This is a list of T cell receptor beta chains from one sample in a study of human thymus T cells. TCRdb keeps only in-frame clones here, not all; method: immunoSEQ multiplex PCR. The data show under 150,000 clones, with more than 90% seen just once and more than 0.02% held by the top ten. Sequencing used thymus tissue. The origin of the receptors is a boy under two years old with a congenital heart defect but otherwise immunologically healthy. CDR3s include the opening cysteine and the closing phenylalanine or tryptophan. The D gene is left open where the match is weak.

-	TRBV4-3	TRBJ1-3	CASSPVNRAGNTIYF	TGCGCCAGCAGCCCCGTAAACAGGGCTGGAAACACCATATATTTT
-	TRBV10-3	TRBJ2-7	CAISDDISYEQYF	TGTGCCATCAGTGATGATATTTCCTACGAGCAGTACTTC
TRBD1	TRBV30	TRBJ2-7	CAWNPDRDNEQYF	TGTGCCTGGAACCCTGACAGGGACAACGAGCAGTACTTC
-	TRBV21-1	TRBJ2-1	CASSERTEHLPGLAAEFF	TGTGCCAGCAGCGAACGGACGGAGCATCTACCGGGACTAGCGGCGGAGTTCTTC
TRBD1	TRBV28	TRBJ2-3	CAGGQTRTDTQYF	TGTGCCGGGGGACAGACCCGCACAGATACGCAGTATTTT
-	TRBV7-8	TRBJ1-4	CASSTERVPGEKLFF	TGTGCCAGCAGCACCGAGAGGGTCCCGGGGGAAAAACTGTTTTTT
TRBD2	TRBV14	TRBJ2-7	CASSQGGLPAWEQYF	TGTGCCAGCAGCCAAGGGGGACTACCCGCCTGGGAGCAGTACTTC
-	TRBV5-1	TRBJ2-3	CASKRRRSTDTQYF	TGCGCCAGCAAGCGGCGTCGAAGCACAGATACGCAGTATTTT
-	TRBV28	TRBJ1-1	CASSGGNPNTEAFF	TGTGCCAGCAGCGGAGGAAACCCGAACACTGAAGCTTTCTTT
TRBD2	TRBV20-1	TRBJ2-3	CIAGGTDTQYF	TGCATCGCGGGGGGCACAGATACGCAGTATTTT
-	TRBV6-5	TRBJ2-5	CASSYGPQETQYF	TGTGCCAGCAGTTACGGGCCTCAAGAGACCCAGTACTTC